The 21 T cell receptor beta chains listed next were all sequenced from one sample in a study of T-cell reconstitution after alpha-beta-depleted transplantation in children (dated by TCRdb to about 2016). This specimen's treatment or condition label, interpreted: allogeneic hematopoietic cell transplantation with graft depleted of TCRalphabeta T cells and CD19 B cells. The method was PCR. TCRdb records Illumina HiSeq 2500 as the sequencer. TCR libraries were prepared with molecular barcoding, using unique molecular identifiers to normalize TCRbeta repertoire quantification. The raw public reads went through TCRdb reprocessing: fastp at Q25, MiXCR clone calling, in-frame beta chains kept. Each record represents a unique CDR3 protein, reported with the most common genes and DNA among its rows. The sample table shows 550,000 to 600,000 distinct CDR3 sequences, and 23% are seen once. Jointly, the top ten make up about 14% of the sample.

This sample comprised PBMCs, mostly from graft donor cells, obtained 360 days after TCRalphabeta/CD19-depleted stem cell transplant. The receptors stem from a boy in the first two years of life who had a stem cell transplant for acute myeloid leukemia, so the T cells may come from the graft donor.

This clonotype has more than one count but fewer than ten. The V call is TRBV20-1, the J call TRBJ2-1, with 7 positions matching TRBD2. CDR1 and CDR2 (germline): DFQATT, SNEGSKA (reference sequence). The CDR3 runs 15 residues. The V gene end was trimmed by 4 bases and the J gene end by 0 bases; junction bases not matched to a gene: 6. The CDR3 loop is CSATPPSGSYNEQFF. CDR3 DNA sequence: TGCAGTGCTACCCCCCCTAGCGGCTCCTACAATGAGCAGTTCTTC.

The chain has TRBV7-6 and TRBJ1-1; 7 bases are shared with TRBD1. In germline, CDR1 is SGHVS, CDR2 FNYEAQ. With V trimmed by 7 bases and J by 0 bases, 8 bases remained unmatched. The CDR3 extends over 15 amino acids. The CDR3 bases are TGTGCCAGCACCCCGGGCACAGGGGTGAACACTGAAGCTTTCTTT. It yields the protein CASTPGTGVNTEAFF.

The V call is TRBV5-5, the J call TRBJ2-5, with D perhaps given as TRBD1 or TRBD2 (5 bases each). The CDR3 is 17 amino acids. Germline V gene lookup returns CDR1 SGHKS and CDR2 YYEKEE (reference sequence). Trimming removed 4 bases from V and 4 bases from J, with 23 bases in between. The CDR3 sequence: CASSPTPGTPGGETQYF. CDR3 DNA: TGTGCCAGCAGCCCTACTCCCGGGACCCCAGGAGGAGAGACCCAGTACTTC.

V usage is TRBV7-3 and J usage is TRBJ2-1; possibly TRBD2 for D (6 bases). The CDR3 consists of 14 residues. CDR1 is SGHTA and CDR2 is FQGTGA in the germline V gene. The ends were cut back, 5 bases at V and 9 bases at J, with 17 bases in the middle. The CDR3 loop reads CASSAGLVPGEQFF. Here the CDR3 DNA reads TGTGCCAGCAGCGCGGGACTGGTACCTGGTGAGCAGTTCTTC.

The chain is built from TRBV25-1 and TRBJ1-1; 8 nucleotides match TRBD1. This CDR3 is 13 amino acids long. The junction had 7 bases not matched to a gene; V was cut back by 10 bases and J by 3 bases. CDR1 and CDR2 from the germline V gene are MGHDK and SYGVNS. CDR3 coding DNA: TGTGCCACTAAGGACAGGGAGGACACTGAAGCTTTCTTT. Encoded protein: CATKDREDTEAFF. Variable domain in full (rest from reference TRBV25-1 and TRBJ1-1): EADIYQTPRYLVIGTGKKITLECSQTMGHDKMYWYQQDPGMELHLIHYSYGVNSTEKGDLSSESTVSRIRTEHFPLTLESARPSHTSQYLCATKDREDTEAFFGQGTRLTVV.

In its sample, this clonotype was seen many times. The genes are TRBV9 and TRBJ1-6; 7 bases are a match to TRBD1. This CDR3 is built from 14 residues. Germline loops: CDR1 SGDLS, CDR2 YYNGEE. V trimming: 0 bases; J trimming: 10 bases; junction bases outside the gene matches: 4. DNA of the CDR3: TGTGCCAGCAGCGTAGTTGACAGGGAATCACCCCTCCACTTT. Translation: CASSVVDRESPLHF.

This clonotype was counted many times. V is TRBV28 and J is TRBJ2-7, with a weak D call TRBD1 (5 bases). Looked up from germline, CDR1 is MDHEN and CDR2 is SYDVKM. V was trimmed by 2 bases and J by 1 base, leaving 12 bases between them. This CDR3 comprises 15 residues. CDR3 DNA sequence: TGTGCCAGCAGTTTAGGGCCTGGGGCGTCCTACGAGCAGTACGTC. This gives the protein CASSLGPGASYEQYV.

The genes are TRBV6-2 or TRBV6-3 and TRBJ1-5; TRBD1 aligns across 7 bases. In germline, CDR1 is MNHEY, CDR2 SVGEGT. With V trimmed by 6 bases and J by 1 base, 6 bases remained unmatched. CDR3 length: 15 residues. The CDR3 bases are TGTGCCAGCAGGAGACAGGGACTGAGCAATCAGCCCCAGCATTTT. Amino acids: CASRRQGLSNQPQHF.

The chain links TRBV5-1 to TRBJ2-7; no definite D call. CDR1 and CDR2 (germline): SGHRS, YFSETQ. The V end lost 3 bases, the J end lost 0 bases, and 10 bases lay between the germline ends. CDR3 size: 14 residues. DNA of the CDR3: TGCGCCAGCAGCTACCCGGACGGCTCCTACGAGCAGTACTTC. It yields the protein CASSYPDGSYEQYF.

This chain links TRBV12-3 or TRBV12-4 with TRBJ1-1; maybe TRBD1 (6 bases). The CDR3 has 13 residues. With 6 bases removed from V and 7 bases from J, the gap between germline ends came to 15 bases. The CDR3 sequence is CASRNTGRIEAFF. The CDR3 DNA sequence: TGTGCCAGCAGAAATACAGGGAGAATTGAAGCTTTCTTT.

This clonotype has at least ten counts. V is TRBV29-1 and J is TRBJ1-2; 9 bases line up with TRBD1. J gave up 4 bases and V 6 bases, and 3 bases lay outside the gene matches. Germline V gene data show CDR1 as SQVTM and CDR2 as ANQGSEA. The CDR3 extends over 12 amino acids. CDR3 sequence reads: CSVGQGSYGYTF. CDR3 sequence (DNA): TGCAGCGTGGGACAGGGCAGCTATGGCTACACCTTC.

This clonotype was picked up many times. The gene calls are TRBV7-2 and TRBJ2-2, with 7 nucleotides matching TRBD1. Germline trimming cut 5 bases from V and 8 bases from J; bases unmatched to any gene: 8. From germline, CDR1 is SGHTA and CDR2 FQGNSA. This CDR3 comprises 14 residues. CDR3 bases: TGTGCCAGCAGCATCACGTTGGGACAGGGGGAGCTGTTTTTT. It specifies CASSITLGQGELFF.

This clonotype was counted at least ten times. V and J are TRBV3-1 and TRBJ2-2; D remains unclear. Germline CDR1 is LGHDT and CDR2 is YNNKEL (reference sequence). This CDR3 region has 16 residues. V lost 4 bases and J lost 3, with 15 bases in between. CDR3 amino acids: CASSLADAVYTGELFF. The CDR3 DNA sequence: TGTGCCAGCAGCCTCGCCGACGCGGTCTACACCGGGGAGCTGTTTTTT. The full variable domain, completed using reference TRBV3-1 and TRBJ2-2, is DTAVSQTPKYLVTQMGNDKSIKCEQNLGHDTMYWYKQDSKKFLKIMFSYNNKELIINETVPNRFSPKSPDKAHLNLHINSLELGDSAVYFCASSLADAVYTGELFFGEGSRLTVL.

V gene TRBV7-3 combines with J gene TRBJ2-4, with D perhaps matching TRBD1 (6 bases). Germline V gene sequence: CDR1 SGHTA, CDR2 FQGTGA. The V end lost 4 bases, the J end lost 5 bases, and 9 bases lay between the germline ends. The length of the CDR3 is 13 residues. CDR3 sequence: CASSWNRENIQYF. The CDR3 coding sequence is TGTGCCAGCAGCTGGAACAGGGAAAACATTCAGTACTTC. Together with reference TRBV7-3 and TRBJ2-4, the CDR3 gives the full variable domain: GAGVSQTPSNKVTEKGKYVELRCDPISGHTALYWYRQSLGQGPEFLIYFQGTGAADDSGLPNDRFFAVRPEGSVSTLKIQRTERGDSAVYLCASSWNRENIQYFGAGTRLSVL.

This clonotype was counted many times. The chain combines TRBV14 with TRBJ2-7, with TRBD1 identical over 7 bases. Germline V gene data show CDR1 as SGHDN and CDR2 as FVKESK. The V segment lost 4 bases and the J segment 6 bases; nucleotides outside the gene matches: 0. The CDR3 loop spans 11 amino acids. Here the CDR3 reads CASSRQGEQYF. The CDR3, as DNA: TGTGCCAGCAGCCGACAGGGCGAGCAGTACTTC.

The table lists this clonotype with a few counts. The chain uses TRBV5-6 and TRBJ1-5; D remains ambiguous. V lost 2 bases and J lost 4, with 13 bases in between. CDR1 and CDR2 from the germline V gene are SGHDT and YYEEEE. The CDR3 length is 15 residues. CDR3 bases: TGTGCCAGCAGCTTCTGGGCGGTGGGAAATCAGCCCCAGCATTTT. Encoded protein: CASSFWAVGNQPQHF.

This clonotype has only a few counts. The V and J genes are TRBV27 and TRBJ2-7, with D unclear. CDR3 length equals 16 residues. V lost 0 bases to trimming and J lost 0 bases, with 12 bases between them. Per germline, CDR1 MNHEY and CDR2 SMNVEV (reference sequence). For the CDR3, the DNA is TGTGCCAGCAGTTTATCAATGCCTCAAAGCTCCTACGAGCAGTACTTC. It specifies CASSLSMPQSSYEQYF.

This clonotype was counted at least ten times. Here the CDR3 DNA reads TGTGCCAGCAGTTCCCTTCGGGCGGGAACGTTGGAGACCCAGTACTTC. It specifies CASSSLRAGTLETQYF. This chain uses TRBV12-3 or TRBV12-4 with TRBJ2-5, with D possibly being TRBD2 (6 bases). This CDR3 comprises 16 residues. V was clipped by 4 bases and J by 5 bases, with 20 bases between them.

There are many counts of this clonotype. The V call is TRBV6-1, the J call TRBJ1-3, with D tentatively TRBD1 (6 bases). Germline loops: CDR1 MNHNS, CDR2 SASEGT. Between the trimmed V and J ends, which lost 5 bases and 3 bases, there was a span of 20 bases. CDR3 length: 17 residues. CDR3 loop: CASSKTPGRGLGNTIYF. CDR3 sequence (DNA): TGTGCCAGCAGTAAAACCCCCGGCAGGGGACTTGGAAACACCATATATTTT.

The table lists this clonotype with a few counts. Relative to the germline gene, one junction end is altered; a read error may explain this. The chain is built from TRBV6-1 and TRBJ2-5, with D possibly being TRBD1 or TRBD2 (5 bases each). This CDR3 is built from 12 residues. Per germline, CDR1 MNHNS and CDR2 SASEGT. CDR3 residues: CASSAPGPIFLF. The CDR3 bases are TGTGCCAGCAGTGCACCGGGACCCATTTTTCTGTTC.

In this sample, this clonotype turned up a few times. The rearrangement joins TRBV7-2 to TRBJ2-7; D may be TRBD1 (6 bases). V lost 2 bases to trimming and J lost 5 bases, with 13 bases between them. This CDR3 contains 14 residues. Germline CDR1 SGHTA, CDR2 FQGNSA. The CDR3 bases are TGTGCCAGCAGCTTACAGTTAGGGGGAAACGAGCAGTACGTC. Amino acid sequence: CASSLQLGGNEQYV.